The next 4 T cell receptor beta chains were all read from a single sample in a study of blood T cell repertoires in COVID-19. Measured with immunoSEQ multiplex PCR; TCRdb has only the in-frame clones, and not every one. The table includes about 46,000 clones, around 88% detected once. Sequencing used peripheral blood. These receptors all stem from a woman aged 80 or over with acute or convalescent COVID-19.

The chain has TRBV6-5 and TRBJ2-7; TRBD1 aligns across 7 bases. The CDR3 loop spans 15 amino acids. CDR1 and CDR2 (germline): MNHEY, SVGAGI. V trimming: 2 bases; J trimming: 6 bases; junction bases outside the gene matches: 10. The CDR3 spells CASSYAVEGAGEQYF. In DNA, the CDR3 is TGTGCCAGCAGTTACGCGGTTGAGGGGGCGGGCGAGCAGTACTTC.

This clone has just one count. The rearrangement links TRBV5-1 to TRBJ1-6, with a weak D call TRBD1 (5 bases). The CDR3 totals 16 residues. V was shortened by 2 bases and J by 0 bases, with 9 bases between the two germline ends. Germline V gives CDR1 SGHRS, CDR2 YFSETQ. The CDR3 DNA reads as TGCGCCAGCAGCTTCGGGGGGAGCTCCTATAATTCACCCCTCCACTTT. Translating it yields CASSFGGSSYNSPLHF.

The CDR3 sequence: CASSRQEMNTEAFF. CDR3 DNA: TGTGCCAGCAGCCGACAGGAAATGAACACTGAAGCTTTCTTT. The rearrangement links TRBV6-5 to TRBJ1-1; D perhaps matches TRBD1 (6 bases). The CDR3 is made up of 14 amino acids. V lost 6 bases and J 0 bases, leaving 11 bases between the germline ends. From germline, CDR1 is MNHEY and CDR2 SVGAGI.

This chain uses TRBV6-6 with TRBJ1-4; D may be TRBD1 (5 bases). Germline lookup yields CDR1 MNHNY and CDR2 SVGAGI (reference sequence). V lost 0 bases to trimming and J lost 6 bases, with 11 bases between them. The CDR3 covers 15 residues. In DNA form, the CDR3 reads TGTGCCAGCAGTTACTCCGGGGGGGTGGATGAAAAACTGTTTTTT. Translation: CASSYSGGVDEKLFF.